This TCR beta chain was identified during a study of patients and donors after allogeneic stem cell transplantation. This clonotype has at least ten counts. Per the germline V gene, CDR1 is LGHNA and CDR2 is YSLEER. This CDR3 is built from 16 residues. J was trimmed by 3 bases and V by 5 bases; bases with no gene match: 9. TCRdb processed the RT-PCR reads anew with MiXCR; each CDR3 protein has one entry. In the table there are approximately 33,000 distinct CDR3 sequences, over 6.5% of which are singletons. Material for sequencing was blood, either unsorted or a sorted T cell fraction (not recorded which). This receptor was taken from a human donor who was either an allogeneic HSCT recipient or a stem cell or donor lymphocyte infusion donor (not recorded which). It is not recorded whose cells these are; they may come from a transplant donor. The chain recombines TRBV4-3 with TRBJ2-1, with TRBD1 matching 8 bases. The CDR3: CASSRAGGANYNEQFF. The CDR3 region has the DNA TGCGCCAGCAGCAGGGCAGGGGGCGCAAACTACAATGAGCAGTTCTTC.